This record covers a single T cell receptor beta chain. Its antigen remains unidentified. These data are taken from a study of cytomegalovirus exposure and HLA in healthy donors. In the study overall: An earlier analysis identified more than 95 million unique TCR beta sequences in 170 million or so T cells. Study observations and caveats: Earlier results showed most TCR beta V segments being productive about 87% or about 30% of the time. In a later analysis, at a false discovery rate of 0.05, fewer than 20,000 TCR beta sequences matched HLA alleles. Likely technical artifact: a cluster of highly shared sequence variants.

The PCR employed 60 Vbeta primers together with 13 Jbeta primers. Clones were read by immunoSEQ multiplex PCR, and TCRdb kept only the in-frame ones, dropping some. The sample includes roughly 180,000 clones, approximately 85% seen only once; the top ten take 1.5% to 1.7%. The V gene's germline CDR1 is MRHNA and CDR2 SNTAGT. The CDR3 totals 18 residues. V lost 5 bases and J lost 4; bases outside the gene matches: 18. The sequenced sample was PBMCs. This TCR came from a girl under 18 in good health and CMV-seropositive. The chain uses TRBV6-4 and TRBJ1-2; 8 positions match TRBD1. The CDR3 sequence: CASSPNPQTGDFFYGYTF. CDR3 coding DNA: TGTGCCAGCAGTCCTAACCCACAGACAGGGGATTTCTTCTATGGCTACACCTTC.